This T cell receptor beta chain originates from a study of blood T cell repertoires in COVID-19. Study summary: The samples span acute and convalescent COVID-19 from the United States, Italy and Spain. The analysed material was cDNA or gDNA that came from T cells, B-cell-depleted T cells, or PBMCs.

Some clones are missing from TCRdb's copy, which holds only in-frame ones; the method was immunoSEQ multiplex PCR. The table lists about 200,000 clones, roughly 86% of them singletons. The CDR3 totals 14 residues. Unmatched junction bases numbered 8, after V lost 6 bases and J lost 4 bases. Germline V gene sequence: CDR1 MRHNA, CDR2 SNTAGT. Sequences were obtained from peripheral blood. The V call is TRBV6-4, the J call TRBJ1-1, with 7 bases that match TRBD1. This TCR came from a man between 18 and 35 years old with active or convalescent COVID-19. The DNA for the CDR3 is TGTGCCAGCAGGCCGCTACAGGGGAGCACTGAAGCTTTCTTT. Amino acid sequence: CASRPLQGSTEAFF.